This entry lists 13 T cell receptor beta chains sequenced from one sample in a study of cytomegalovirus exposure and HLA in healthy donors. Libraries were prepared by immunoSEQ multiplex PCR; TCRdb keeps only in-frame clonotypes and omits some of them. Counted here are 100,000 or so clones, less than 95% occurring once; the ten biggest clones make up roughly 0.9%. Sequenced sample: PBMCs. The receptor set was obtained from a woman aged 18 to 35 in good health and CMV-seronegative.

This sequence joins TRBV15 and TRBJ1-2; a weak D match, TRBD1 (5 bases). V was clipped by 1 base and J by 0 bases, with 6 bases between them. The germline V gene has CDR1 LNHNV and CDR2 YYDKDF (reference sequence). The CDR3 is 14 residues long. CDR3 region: CATSRAGTNYGYTF. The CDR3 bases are TGTGCCACCAGCAGAGCAGGGACTAACTATGGCTACACCTTC. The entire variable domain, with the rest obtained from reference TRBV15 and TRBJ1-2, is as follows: DAMVIQNPRYQVTQFGKPVTLSCSQTLNHNVMYWYQQKSSQAPKLLFHYYDKDFNNEADTPDNFQSRRPNTSFCFLDIRSPGLGDTAMYLCATSRAGTNYGYTFGSGTRLTVV.

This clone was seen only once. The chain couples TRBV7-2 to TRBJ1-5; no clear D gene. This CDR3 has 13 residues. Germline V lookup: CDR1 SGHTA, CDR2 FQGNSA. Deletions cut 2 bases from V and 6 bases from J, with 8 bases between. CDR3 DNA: TGTGCCAGCAGCTTATCCCGGAGTCAGCCCCAGCATTTT. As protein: CASSLSRSQPQHF.

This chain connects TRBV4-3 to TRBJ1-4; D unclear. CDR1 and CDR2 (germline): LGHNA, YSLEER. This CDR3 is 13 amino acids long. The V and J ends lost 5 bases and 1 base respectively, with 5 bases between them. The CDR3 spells CASSAVTNEKLFF. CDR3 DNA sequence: TGCGCCAGCAGCGCGGTAACTAATGAAAAACTGTTTTTT.

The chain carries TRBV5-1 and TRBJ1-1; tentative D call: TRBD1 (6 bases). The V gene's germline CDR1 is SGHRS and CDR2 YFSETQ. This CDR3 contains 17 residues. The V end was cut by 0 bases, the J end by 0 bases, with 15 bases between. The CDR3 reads CASSLGPDSPMNTEAFF. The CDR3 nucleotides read TGCGCCAGCAGCTTGGGACCGGACAGTCCTATGAACACTGAAGCTTTCTTT.

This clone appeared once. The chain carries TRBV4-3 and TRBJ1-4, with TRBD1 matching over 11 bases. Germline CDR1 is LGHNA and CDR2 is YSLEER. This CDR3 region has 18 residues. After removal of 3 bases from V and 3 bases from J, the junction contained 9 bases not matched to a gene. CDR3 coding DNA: TGCGCCAGCAGCCAGGATGGACAGGGGGCGTTGGCTAATGAAAAACTGTTTTTT. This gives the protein CASSQDGQGALANEKLFF.

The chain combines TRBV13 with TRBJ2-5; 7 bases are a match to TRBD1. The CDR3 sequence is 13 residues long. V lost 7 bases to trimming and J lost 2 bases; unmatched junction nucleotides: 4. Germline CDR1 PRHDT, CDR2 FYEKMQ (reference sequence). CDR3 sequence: CASNLDRQETQYF. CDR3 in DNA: TGTGCCAGCAACCTGGACAGGCAAGAGACCCAGTACTTC.

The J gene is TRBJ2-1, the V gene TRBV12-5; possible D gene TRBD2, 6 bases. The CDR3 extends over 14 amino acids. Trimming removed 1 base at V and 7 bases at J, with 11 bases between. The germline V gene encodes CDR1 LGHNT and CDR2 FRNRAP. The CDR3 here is CASGLGGTLNEQFF. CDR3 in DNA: TGTGCTAGTGGTTTGGGCGGGACTCTAAATGAGCAGTTCTTC.

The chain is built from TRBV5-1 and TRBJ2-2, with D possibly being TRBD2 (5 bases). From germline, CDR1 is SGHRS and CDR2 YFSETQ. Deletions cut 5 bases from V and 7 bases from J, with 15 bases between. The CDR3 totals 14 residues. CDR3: CASSVGRTHGELFF. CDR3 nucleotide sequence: TGCGCCAGCAGTGTCGGCAGGACTCACGGGGAGCTGTTTTTT.

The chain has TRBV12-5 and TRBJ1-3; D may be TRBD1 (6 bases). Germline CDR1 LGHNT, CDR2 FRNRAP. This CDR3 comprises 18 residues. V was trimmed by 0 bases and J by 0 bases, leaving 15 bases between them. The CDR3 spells CASGLVGDIGGSGNTIYF. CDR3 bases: TGTGCTAGTGGTTTGGTAGGAGACATAGGGGGCTCTGGAAACACCATATATTTT.

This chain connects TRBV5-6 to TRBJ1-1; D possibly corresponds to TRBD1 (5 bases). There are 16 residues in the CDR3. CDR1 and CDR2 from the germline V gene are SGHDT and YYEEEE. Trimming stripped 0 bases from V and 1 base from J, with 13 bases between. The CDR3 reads CASSLDPWGGNTEAFF. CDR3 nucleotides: TGTGCCAGCAGCTTGGATCCTTGGGGCGGGAACACTGAAGCTTTCTTT. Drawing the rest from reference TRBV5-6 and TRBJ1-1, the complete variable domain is DAGVTQSPTHLIKTRGQQVTLRCSPKSGHDTVSWYQQALGQGPQFIFQYYEEEERQRGNFPDRFSGHQFPNYSSELNVNALLLGDSALYLCASSLDPWGGNTEAFFGQGTRLTVV.

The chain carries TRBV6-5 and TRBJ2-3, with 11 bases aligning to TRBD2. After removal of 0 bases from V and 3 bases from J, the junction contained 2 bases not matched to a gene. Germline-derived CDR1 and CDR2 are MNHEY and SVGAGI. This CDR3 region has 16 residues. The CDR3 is CASSYSTSGTTDTQYF. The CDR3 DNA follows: TGTGCCAGCAGTTACTCGACTAGCGGGACAACAGATACGCAGTATTTT.

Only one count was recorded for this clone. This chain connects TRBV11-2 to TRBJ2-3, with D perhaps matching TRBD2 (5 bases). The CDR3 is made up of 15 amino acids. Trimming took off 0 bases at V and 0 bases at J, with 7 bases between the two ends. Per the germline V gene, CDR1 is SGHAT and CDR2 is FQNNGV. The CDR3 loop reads CASSLDGISTDTQYF. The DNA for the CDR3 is TGTGCCAGCAGCTTAGACGGGATAAGCACAGATACGCAGTATTTT.

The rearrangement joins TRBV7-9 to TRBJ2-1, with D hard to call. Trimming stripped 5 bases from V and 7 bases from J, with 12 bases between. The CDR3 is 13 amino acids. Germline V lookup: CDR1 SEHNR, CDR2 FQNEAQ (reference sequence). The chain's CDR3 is CASSSRLDNEQFF. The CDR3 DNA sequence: TGTGCCAGCAGCAGCCGACTGGATAATGAGCAGTTCTTC.